The 18 T cell receptor beta chains below come from one sample, sequenced in a study of T cells in lung cancer brain metastases. This table comes from immunoSEQ multiplex PCR, and its TCRdb copy is limited to in-frame clones, with some not included. The sample holds thousands of clones, over 80% seen once. The sequenced sample was tumor tissue from the primary lung tumor. The source of these receptors is a woman aged 25 to 39 with non-small cell lung cancer.

This rearrangement joins TRBV18 to TRBJ2-3; 10 positions match TRBD1. Per germline, CDR1 KGHSH and CDR2 LQKENI. The ends lost 6 bases at V and 1 base at J; junction bases unmatched: 4. The length of the CDR3 is 15 residues. The CDR3 nucleotides are TGTGCCAGCTCGAGGGACAGGGGAGGCACAGATACGCAGTATTTT. It specifies CASSRDRGGTDTQYF.

The V call is TRBV15, the J call TRBJ2-1; the D gene is possibly TRBD2 (6 bases). Trimming pared 2 bases from V and 5 bases from J, leaving 16 bases between. CDR3 length: 16 residues. Per germline, CDR1 LNHNV and CDR2 YYDKDF (reference sequence). The CDR3 nucleotides are TGTGCCACCAGCAGATTCCTCCCCGGGAGTCACAATGAGCAGTTCTTC. It specifies CATSRFLPGSHNEQFF.

As concerns this clone: One end of the junction is discordant with germline, which a read error may explain. The genes are TRBV18 and TRBJ1-1, with TRBD1 as a possible D gene (5 bases). CDR3 length: 14 amino acids. Germline CDR1 is KGHSH and CDR2 is LQKENI. The chain's CDR3 is CASSPGEGSTEVFF. The CDR3 DNA reads as TGTGCCAGCTCACCGGGTGAGGGGAGCACTGAAGTTTTCTTT.

V gene TRBV13 combines with J gene TRBJ2-5; D gene unclear. The CDR3 sequence is 15 residues long. Germline V gives CDR1 PRHDT, CDR2 FYEKMQ (reference sequence). Trimming removed 2 bases at V and 5 bases at J, with 15 bases between. CDR3 sequence (DNA): TGTGCCAGCAGCTTAAAAGTCGTGACTGGGGAGACCCAGTACTTC. Protein sequence: CASSLKVVTGETQYF.

This rearrangement joins TRBV29-1 to TRBJ1-1; D is uncertain. Germline-derived CDR1 and CDR2 are SQVTM and ANQGSEA. The V gene lost 7 bases and the J gene lost 4 bases, with 16 bases spanning the gap. CDR3 length equals 13 residues. In DNA form, the CDR3 reads TGCAGCGCCCGAACGGCGCGAAGCACTGAAGCTTTCTTT. The encoded protein is CSARTARSTEAFF.

The chain joins TRBV5-1 to TRBJ1-1; no clear D. This CDR3 comprises 16 residues. Germline-derived CDR1 and CDR2 are SGHRS and YFSETQ. Trimming cost V 0 bases and J 0 bases, with 12 bases left between them. CDR3 sequence (DNA): TGCGCCAGCAGCTTGGCCGGACTTACCATGAACACTGAAGCTTTCTTT. Translation: CASSLAGLTMNTEAFF.

This CDR3 is CASSQDWGSGTSSTDTQYF. CDR3 nucleotide sequence: TGCGCCAGCAGCCAAGATTGGGGGTCGGGGACTTCTAGCACAGATACGCAGTATTTT. V and J are TRBV4-1 and TRBJ2-3, with D tentatively TRBD2 (6 bases). The CDR3 length is 19 residues. Between the trimmed V and J ends, which lost 0 bases and 0 bases, there was a span of 19 bases. The germline V gene encodes CDR1 MGHRA and CDR2 YSYEKL.

V gene TRBV28 combines with J gene TRBJ2-4; the D gene is possibly TRBD1 (5 bases). CDR1 is MDHEN, CDR2 SYDVKM, per germline. This CDR3 spans 16 amino acids. Trimming removed 7 bases from V and 0 bases from J, with 16 bases in between. CDR3 sequence (DNA): TGTGCCAGCACCCAAGGGGTCGGCAGAGCCAAAAACATTCAGTACTTC. This translates into CASTQGVGRAKNIQYF.

Concerning this clone: The sample has other DNA sequences that encode this CDR3 too. This chain joins TRBV30 and TRBJ2-7; TRBD2 might be the D (6 bases). V lost 0 bases, J lost 0 bases, and 12 bases lay in between. Looked up from germline, CDR1 is GTSNPN and CDR2 is SVGIG (reference sequence). This CDR3 contains 15 residues. CDR3 sequence: CAWSVGTDSSYEQYF. In nucleotides, the CDR3 is TGTGCCTGGAGTGTAGGGACTGATAGCTCCTACGAGCAGTACTTC. Full variable domain (missing parts from reference TRBV30 and TRBJ2-7): SQTIHQWPATLVQPVGSPLSLECTVEGTSNPNLYWYRQAAGRGLQLLFYSVGIGQISSEVPQNLSASRPQDRQFILSSKKLLLSDSGFYLCAWSVGTDSSYEQYFGPGTRLTVT.

CDR3 DNA sequence: TGCGCCAGCAGCCCGATTACCGGGGGCGGGGAGCTGTTTTTT. Translating it yields CASSPITGGGELFF. The chain has TRBV5-1 and TRBJ2-2, with a weak D call TRBD2 (6 bases). Germline V gene sequence: CDR1 SGHRS, CDR2 YFSETQ. The germline V and J ends were trimmed by 4 bases and 7 bases, with 14 bases remaining between them. The CDR3 has 14 residues.

This clone was counted between two and nine times. This rearrangement joins TRBV5-6 to TRBJ1-4; no clear D gene. This CDR3 region has 14 residues. V lost 1 base and J 4 bases, leaving 8 bases between the germline ends. Germline values: CDR1 SGHDT, CDR2 YYEEEE. CDR3 in DNA: TGTGCCAGCAGCTTGAGACGGATTAATGAAAAACTGTTTTTT. Residues: CASSLRRINEKLFF.

This chain joins TRBV28 and TRBJ1-5, with a tentative D call TRBD1 (6 bases). The germline CDR1 and CDR2 sequences are MDHEN and SYDVKM. V lost 2 bases and J 16 bases, leaving 21 bases between the germline ends. This CDR3 has 14 amino acids. The CDR3 bases are TGTGCCAGCAGTTTAAGGTCGGCCAGGGGATTTCTCCATTTT. This sequence encodes CASSLRSARGFLHF.

The chain employs TRBV9 and TRBJ2-2; D gene unclear. This CDR3 comprises 12 residues. Germline assignment: CDR1 SGDLS and CDR2 YYNGEE. V lost 2 bases and J 4 bases, leaving 3 bases between the germline ends. The CDR3 loop reads CASSVLTGELFF. The CDR3 DNA reads as TGTGCCAGCAGCGTCCTCACCGGGGAGCTGTTTTTT.

The chain employs TRBV29-1 and TRBJ2-1; 11 nucleotides line up with TRBD2. The length of the CDR3 is 15 residues. Trimming at V came to 4 bases and at J to 7 bases, leaving 9 bases not matched to a gene. Germline loops: CDR1 SQVTM, CDR2 ANQGSEA. This CDR3 is CSVGQTSGRNNEQFF. In DNA form, the CDR3 reads TGCAGCGTTGGACAAACTAGCGGGAGAAATAATGAGCAGTTCTTC.

The genes are TRBV10-3 and TRBJ1-5; the match to TRBD1 covers 8 bases. The CDR3 loop spans 13 amino acids. The germline gives CDR1 ENHRY, CDR2 SYGVKD. The ends lost 8 bases at V and 6 bases at J; junction bases unmatched: 6. The CDR3 DNA is TGTGCCATCTGGGAAGGGACAGGTCAGCCCCAGCATTTT. This translates into CAIWEGTGQPQHF.

This chain joins TRBV5-5 and TRBJ2-7; unclear D gene. The V and J ends lost 0 bases and 3 bases respectively, with 19 bases between them. Germline V gene lookup returns CDR1 SGHKS and CDR2 YYEKEE (reference sequence). There are 17 residues in the CDR3. Written as DNA, the CDR3 is TGTGCCAGCAGCTTGGTTCTAAGGGTCAGTCCGTTCTACGAGCAGTACTTC. Its translation: CASSLVLRVSPFYEQYF.

The J gene is TRBJ1-2, the V gene TRBV11-3; D remains ambiguous. V lost 0 bases and J 8 bases, leaving 16 bases between the germline ends. Germline CDR1 SGHNT, CDR2 YENEEA. This CDR3 contains 15 residues. CDR3 residues: CASSLDPELHRGYTF. Here the CDR3 DNA reads TGTGCCAGCAGCTTAGATCCGGAACTGCATAGAGGCTACACCTTC.

The chain has TRBV7-6 and TRBJ2-3, with 12 bases identical to TRBD2. Germline CDR1 reads SGHVS; CDR2 reads FNYEAQ. The J segment lost 3 bases and the V segment lost 0 bases, leaving 1 base of the junction unmatched. The CDR3 contains 16 residues. The CDR3 coding sequence is TGTGCCAGCAGCTTAGCCCTAGCGGGAGGGACAGATACGCAGTATTTT. Protein sequence: CASSLALAGGTDTQYF.